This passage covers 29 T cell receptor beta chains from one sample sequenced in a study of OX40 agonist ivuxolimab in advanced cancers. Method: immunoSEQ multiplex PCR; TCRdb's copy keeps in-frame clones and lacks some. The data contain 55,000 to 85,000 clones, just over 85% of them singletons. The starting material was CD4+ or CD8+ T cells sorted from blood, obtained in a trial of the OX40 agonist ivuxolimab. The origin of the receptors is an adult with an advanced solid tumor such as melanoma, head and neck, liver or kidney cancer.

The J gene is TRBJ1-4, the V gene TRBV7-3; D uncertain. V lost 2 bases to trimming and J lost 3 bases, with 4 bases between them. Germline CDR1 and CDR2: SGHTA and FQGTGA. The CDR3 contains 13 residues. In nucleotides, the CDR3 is TGTGCCAGCAGCTTAGCTCCTAATGAAAAACTGTTTTTT. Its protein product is CASSLAPNEKLFF.

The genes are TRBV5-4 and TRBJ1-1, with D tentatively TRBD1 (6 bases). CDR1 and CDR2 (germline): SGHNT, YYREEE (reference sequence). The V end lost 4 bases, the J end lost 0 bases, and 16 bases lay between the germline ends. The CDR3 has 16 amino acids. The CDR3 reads CASSPGTGTMNTEAFF. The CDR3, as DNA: TGTGCCAGCAGCCCGGGTACAGGGACTATGAACACTGAAGCTTTCTTT. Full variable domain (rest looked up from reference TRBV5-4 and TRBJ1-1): ETGVTQSPTHLIKTRGQQVTLRCSSQSGHNTVSWYQQALGQGPQFIFQYYREEENGRGNFPPRFSGLQFPNYSSELNVNALELDDSALYLCASSPGTGTMNTEAFFGQGTRLTVV.

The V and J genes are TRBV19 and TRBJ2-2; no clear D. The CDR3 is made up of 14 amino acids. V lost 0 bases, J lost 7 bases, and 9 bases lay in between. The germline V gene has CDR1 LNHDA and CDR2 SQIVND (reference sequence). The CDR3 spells CASSIDSGIGELFF. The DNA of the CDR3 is TGTGCCAGTAGTATAGATTCTGGGATCGGGGAGCTGTTTTTT.

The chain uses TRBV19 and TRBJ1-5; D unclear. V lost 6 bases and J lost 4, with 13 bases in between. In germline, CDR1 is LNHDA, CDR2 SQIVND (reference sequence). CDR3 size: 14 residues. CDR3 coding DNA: TGTGCCAGTAGAGGCATTTTGGGGAATCAGCCCCAGCATTTT. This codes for CASRGILGNQPQHF.

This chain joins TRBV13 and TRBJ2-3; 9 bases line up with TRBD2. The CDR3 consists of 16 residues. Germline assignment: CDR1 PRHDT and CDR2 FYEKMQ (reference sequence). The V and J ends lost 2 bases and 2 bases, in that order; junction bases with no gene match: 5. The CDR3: CASSLRLAGLTDTQYF. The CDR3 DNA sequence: TGTGCCAGCAGCTTACGTCTAGCGGGGCTCACAGATACGCAGTATTTT.

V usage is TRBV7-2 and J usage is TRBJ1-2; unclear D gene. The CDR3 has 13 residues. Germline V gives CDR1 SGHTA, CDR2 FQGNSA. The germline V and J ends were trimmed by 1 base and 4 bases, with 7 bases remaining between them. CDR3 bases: TGTGCCAGCAGCTTAGACAGTACCTATGGCTACACCTTC. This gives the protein CASSLDSTYGYTF.

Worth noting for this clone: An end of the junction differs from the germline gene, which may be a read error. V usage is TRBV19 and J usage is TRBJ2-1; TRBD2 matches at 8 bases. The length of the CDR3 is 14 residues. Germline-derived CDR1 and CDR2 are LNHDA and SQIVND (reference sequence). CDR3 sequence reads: CAGSIGLAHNEQFF. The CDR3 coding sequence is TGTGCCGGTAGTATTGGACTAGCCCACAATGAGCAGTTCTTC.

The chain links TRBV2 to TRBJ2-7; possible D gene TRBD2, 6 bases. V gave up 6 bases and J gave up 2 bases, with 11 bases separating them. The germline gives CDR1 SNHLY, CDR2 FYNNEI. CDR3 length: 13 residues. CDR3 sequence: CASSLGGTYEQYF. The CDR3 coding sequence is TGTGCCAGCAGCCTCGGGGGAACCTACGAGCAGTACTTC.

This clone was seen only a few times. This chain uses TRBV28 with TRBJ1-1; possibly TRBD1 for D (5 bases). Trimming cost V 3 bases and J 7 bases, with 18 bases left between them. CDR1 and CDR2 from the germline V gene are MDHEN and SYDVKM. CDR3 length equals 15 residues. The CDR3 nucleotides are TGTGCCAGCAGTTTGGACAACCGGGAGGCGGGTGAAGCTTTCTTT. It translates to CASSLDNREAGEAFF.

The CDR3 here is CASTPRGPSGANVLTF. In nucleotides, the CDR3 is TGTGCCAGCACGCCTCGAGGCCCATCTGGGGCCAACGTCCTGACTTTC. The chain links TRBV7-2 to TRBJ2-6; D ambiguous. The CDR3 is 16 residues long. Germline loops: CDR1 SGHTA, CDR2 FQGNSA. Between the trimmed V and J ends, which lost 7 bases and 1 base, there was a span of 14 bases.

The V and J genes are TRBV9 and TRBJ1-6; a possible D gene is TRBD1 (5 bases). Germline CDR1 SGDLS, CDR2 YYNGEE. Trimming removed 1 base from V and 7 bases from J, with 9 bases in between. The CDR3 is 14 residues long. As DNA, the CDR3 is TGTGCCAGCAGCGTAAGGGCAGGGAATTCACCCCTCCACTTT. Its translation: CASSVRAGNSPLHF.

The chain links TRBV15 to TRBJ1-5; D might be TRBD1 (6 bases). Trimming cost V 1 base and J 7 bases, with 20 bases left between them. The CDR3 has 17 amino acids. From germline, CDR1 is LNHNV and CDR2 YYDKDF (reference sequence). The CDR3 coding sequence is TGTGCCACCAGCAGAGGAAGGGACATGGGGGGGGAACAGCCCCAGCATTTT. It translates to CATSRGRDMGGEQPQHF.

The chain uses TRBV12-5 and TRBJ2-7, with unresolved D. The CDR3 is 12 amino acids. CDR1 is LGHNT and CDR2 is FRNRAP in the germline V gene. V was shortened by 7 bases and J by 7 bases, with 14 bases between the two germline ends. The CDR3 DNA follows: TGTGCTAGTGCCTTGTCCGACCGGGAGCAGTACTTC. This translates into CASALSDREQYF.

The DNA of the CDR3 is TGTGCCAGCAGCTATAACAGGGGTCCGGGGGAGCTGTTTTTT. It encodes CASSYNRGPGELFF. The chain joins TRBV5-4 to TRBJ2-2; 7 nucleotides match TRBD1. Germline CDR1 reads SGHNT; CDR2 reads YYREEE (reference sequence). The V gene end was trimmed by 3 bases and the J gene end by 8 bases; junction bases not matched to a gene: 7. CDR3 length: 14 amino acids.

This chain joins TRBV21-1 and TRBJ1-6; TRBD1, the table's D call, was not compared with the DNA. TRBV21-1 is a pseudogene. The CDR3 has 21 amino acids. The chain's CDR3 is CAPTPATWTGGRSSYNSPLHF. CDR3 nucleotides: TGTGCCCCCACACCCGCTACCTGGACAGGGGGCAGGAGCTCCTATAATTCACCCCTCCACTTT.

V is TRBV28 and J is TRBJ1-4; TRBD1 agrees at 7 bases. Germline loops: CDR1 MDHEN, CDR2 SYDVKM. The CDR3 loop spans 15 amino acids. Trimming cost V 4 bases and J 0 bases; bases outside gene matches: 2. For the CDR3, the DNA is TGTGCCAGCAGTTCCGGGACAGCAACTAATGAAAAACTGTTTTTT. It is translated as CASSSGTATNEKLFF. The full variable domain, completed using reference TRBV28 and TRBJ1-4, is DVKVTQSSRYLVKRTGEKVFLECVQDMDHENMFWYRQDPGLGLRLIYFSYDVKMKEKGDIPEGYSVSREKKERFSLILESASTNQTSMYLCASSSGTATNEKLFFGSGTQLSVL.

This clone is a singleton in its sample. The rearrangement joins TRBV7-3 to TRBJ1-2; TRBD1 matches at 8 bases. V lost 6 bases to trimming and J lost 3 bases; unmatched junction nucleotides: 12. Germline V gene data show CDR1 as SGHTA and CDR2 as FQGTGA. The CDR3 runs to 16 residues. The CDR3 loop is CASRGRADREDYGYTF. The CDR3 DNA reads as TGTGCCAGCAGGGGCCGGGCGGACAGGGAAGACTATGGCTACACCTTC.

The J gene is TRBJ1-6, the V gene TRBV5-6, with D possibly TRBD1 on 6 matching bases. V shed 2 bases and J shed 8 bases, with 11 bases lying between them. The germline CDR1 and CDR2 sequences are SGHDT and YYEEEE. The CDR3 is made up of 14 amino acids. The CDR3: CASSFGTGYSPLHF. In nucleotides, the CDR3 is TGTGCCAGCAGCTTCGGAACAGGGTATTCACCCCTCCACTTT.

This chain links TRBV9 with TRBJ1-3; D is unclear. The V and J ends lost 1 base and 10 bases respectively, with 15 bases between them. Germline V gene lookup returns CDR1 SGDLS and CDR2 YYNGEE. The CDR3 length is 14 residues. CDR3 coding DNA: TGTGCCAGCAGCGTACGGCCCGACGGGGAGACCATATATTTT. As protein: CASSVRPDGETIYF.

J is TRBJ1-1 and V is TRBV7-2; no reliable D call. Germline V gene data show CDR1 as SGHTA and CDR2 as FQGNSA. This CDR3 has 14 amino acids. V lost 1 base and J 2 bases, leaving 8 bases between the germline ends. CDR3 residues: CASSLDGANTEAFF. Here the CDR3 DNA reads TGTGCCAGCAGCTTAGACGGAGCCAACACTGAAGCTTTCTTT. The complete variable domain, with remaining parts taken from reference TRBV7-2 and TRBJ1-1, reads GAGVSQSPSNKVTEKGKDVELRCDPISGHTALYWYRQSLGQGLEFLIYFQGNSAPDKSGLPSDRFSAERTGGSVSTLTIQRTQQEDSAVYLCASSLDGANTEAFFGQGTRLTVV.

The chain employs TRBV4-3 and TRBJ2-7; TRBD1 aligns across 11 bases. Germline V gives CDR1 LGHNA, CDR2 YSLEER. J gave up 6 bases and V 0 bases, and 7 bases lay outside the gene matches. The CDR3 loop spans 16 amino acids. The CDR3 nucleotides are TGCGCCAGCAGCCAAGAACCGGGACAGGGGGTGGGCGAGCAGTACTTC. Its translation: CASSQEPGQGVGEQYF.

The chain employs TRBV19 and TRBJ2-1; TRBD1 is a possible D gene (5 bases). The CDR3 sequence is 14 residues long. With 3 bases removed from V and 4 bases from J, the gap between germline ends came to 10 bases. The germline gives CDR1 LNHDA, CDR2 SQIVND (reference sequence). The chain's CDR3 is CASSMGQEYNEQFF. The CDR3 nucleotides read TGTGCCAGTAGTATGGGGCAGGAGTACAATGAGCAGTTCTTC.

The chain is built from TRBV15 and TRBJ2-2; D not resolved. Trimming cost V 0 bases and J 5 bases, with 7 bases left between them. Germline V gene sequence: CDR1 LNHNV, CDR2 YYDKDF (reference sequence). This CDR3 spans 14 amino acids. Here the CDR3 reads CATSRDQATGELFF. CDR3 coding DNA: TGTGCCACCAGCAGAGATCAGGCGACCGGGGAGCTGTTTTTT.

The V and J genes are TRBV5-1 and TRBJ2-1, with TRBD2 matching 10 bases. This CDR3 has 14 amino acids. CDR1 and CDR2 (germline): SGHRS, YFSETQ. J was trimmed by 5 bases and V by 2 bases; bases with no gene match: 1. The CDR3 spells CASSFTSGDNEQFF. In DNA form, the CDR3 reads TGCGCCAGCAGCTTTACTAGCGGGGACAATGAGCAGTTCTTC.

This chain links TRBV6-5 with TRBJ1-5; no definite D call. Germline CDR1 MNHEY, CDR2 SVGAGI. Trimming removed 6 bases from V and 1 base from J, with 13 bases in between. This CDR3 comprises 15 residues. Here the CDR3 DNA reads TGTGCCAGCAGCCTAGCTGGGAGGAGCAATCAGCCCCAGCATTTT. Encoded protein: CASSLAGRSNQPQHF.

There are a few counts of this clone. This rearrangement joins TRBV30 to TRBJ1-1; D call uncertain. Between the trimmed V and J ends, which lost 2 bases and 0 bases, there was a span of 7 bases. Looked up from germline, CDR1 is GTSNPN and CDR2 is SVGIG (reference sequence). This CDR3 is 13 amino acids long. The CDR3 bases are TGTGCCTGGAGTAAAGGGATGAACACTGAAGCTTTCTTT. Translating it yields CAWSKGMNTEAFF.

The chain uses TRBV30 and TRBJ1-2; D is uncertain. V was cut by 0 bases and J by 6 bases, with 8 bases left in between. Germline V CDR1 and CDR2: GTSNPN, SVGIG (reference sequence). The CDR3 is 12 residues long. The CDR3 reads CAWSVGIHGYTF. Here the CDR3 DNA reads TGTGCCTGGAGTGTAGGGATCCATGGCTACACCTTC.

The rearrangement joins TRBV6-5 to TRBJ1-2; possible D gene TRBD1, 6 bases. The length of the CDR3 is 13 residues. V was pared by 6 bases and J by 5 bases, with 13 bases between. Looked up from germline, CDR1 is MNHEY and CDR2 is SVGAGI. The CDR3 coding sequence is TGTGCCAGCAGAGGGGGGGGAGGTTATGGCTACACCTTC. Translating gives CASRGGGGYGYTF.

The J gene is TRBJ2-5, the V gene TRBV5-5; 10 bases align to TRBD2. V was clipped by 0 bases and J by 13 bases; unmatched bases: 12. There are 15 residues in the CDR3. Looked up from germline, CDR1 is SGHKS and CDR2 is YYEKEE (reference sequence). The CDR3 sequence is CASSLEIGLAGASYF. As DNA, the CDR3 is TGTGCCAGCAGCTTGGAAATCGGGCTAGCGGGGGCGTCGTACTTC.